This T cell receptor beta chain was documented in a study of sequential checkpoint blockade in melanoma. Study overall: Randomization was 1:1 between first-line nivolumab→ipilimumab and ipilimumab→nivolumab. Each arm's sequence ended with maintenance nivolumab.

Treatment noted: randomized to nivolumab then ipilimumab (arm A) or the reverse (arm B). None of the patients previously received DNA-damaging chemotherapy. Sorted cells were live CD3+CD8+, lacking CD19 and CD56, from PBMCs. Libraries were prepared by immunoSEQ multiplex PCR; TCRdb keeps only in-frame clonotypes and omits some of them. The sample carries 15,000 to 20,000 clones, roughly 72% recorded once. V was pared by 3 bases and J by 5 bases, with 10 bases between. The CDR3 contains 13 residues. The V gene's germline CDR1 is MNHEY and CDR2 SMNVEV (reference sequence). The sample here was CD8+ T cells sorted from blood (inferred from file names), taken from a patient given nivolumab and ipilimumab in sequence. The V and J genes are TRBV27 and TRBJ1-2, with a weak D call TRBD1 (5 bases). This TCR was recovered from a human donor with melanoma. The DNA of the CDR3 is TGTGCCAGCAGTTTCAGGGTCGGATATGGCTACACCTTC. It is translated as CASSFRVGYGYTF.